One and the same sample provided the 26 T cell receptor beta chains below, sequenced in a study of shared clonotypes between healthy human individuals. The method was immunoSEQ multiplex PCR; TCRdb's version includes in-frame clones alone and lacks a portion of them. Counted here are about 2.4 million clones, roughly 93% occurring once; the ten biggest clones make up approximately 0.37%. Sequences were obtained from naive CD4+ T cells from PBMCs. Stated subset: CD45RA+ positively selected. These receptors came from a man between 18 and 29 years old in good health. Some clones in this sample may be carry-over from other donors' samples.

The J gene is TRBJ1-4, the V gene TRBV5-4; TRBD1 agrees at 8 bases. Germline trimming cut 4 bases from V and 7 bases from J; bases unmatched to any gene: 9. Germline values: CDR1 SGHNT, CDR2 YYREEE (reference sequence). CDR3 length: 15 residues. The CDR3 sequence is CASSPGQGFGEKLFF. Here the CDR3 DNA reads TGTGCCAGCAGCCCAGGACAGGGTTTCGGTGAAAAACTGTTTTTT.

The chain recombines TRBV28 with TRBJ1-5, with D perhaps TRBD1 (5 bases). This CDR3 contains 14 residues. Looked up from germline, CDR1 is MDHEN and CDR2 is SYDVKM. The V gene lost 5 bases and the J gene lost 4 bases, with 12 bases spanning the gap. CDR3 in DNA: TGTGCCAGCAGTACCGCGGGGGGAAATCAGCCCCAGCATTTT. It yields the protein CASSTAGGNQPQHF.

V and J are TRBV28 and TRBJ1-2; D might be TRBD1 (6 bases). In germline, CDR1 is MDHEN, CDR2 SYDVKM. The CDR3 loop spans 14 amino acids. V dropped 4 bases and J dropped 4 bases, with 13 bases sitting between them. CDR3 nucleotide sequence: TGTGCCAGCAGTTCCCCGGACAGTACCTATGGCTACACCTTC. Protein product: CASSSPDSTYGYTF.

The V call is TRBV18, the J call TRBJ2-5; 14 bases are a match to TRBD2. The ends lost 3 bases at V and 5 bases at J; junction bases unmatched: 8. The CDR3 is 17 residues long. CDR1 and CDR2 from the germline V gene are KGHSH and LQKENI. This CDR3 is CASSPGTSGRARETQYF. The CDR3 DNA reads as TGTGCCAGCTCACCCGGGACTAGCGGGAGAGCTCGCGAGACCCAGTACTTC.

This clone was found once. The CDR3 coding sequence is TGTGCCAGCAGCTTGGGGGCTTTGCCAGGGGGCATCGACGAGCAGTACTTC. Translated, it gives CASSLGALPGGIDEQYF. The chain has TRBV5-5 and TRBJ2-7, with 8 bases fitting TRBD1. Germline V CDR1 and CDR2: SGHKS, YYEKEE (reference sequence). With 0 bases clipped from V and 5 bases from J, the junction kept 13 bases outside the gene matches. This CDR3 is 17 amino acids long.

This clone was counted once. The chain uses TRBV4-3 and TRBJ2-5; 7 bases are a match to TRBD2. This CDR3 comprises 15 residues. With 4 bases clipped from V and 2 bases from J, the junction kept 7 bases outside the gene matches. The germline V gene encodes CDR1 LGHNA and CDR2 YSLEER. CDR3 protein: CASSPNSGYQETQYF. The CDR3, as DNA: TGCGCCAGCAGCCCCAATAGCGGGTATCAAGAGACCCAGTACTTC.

The V gene is TRBV6-1, the J gene TRBJ2-5, with 9 bases fitting TRBD2. The CDR3 covers 15 residues. The germline CDR1 and CDR2 sequences are MNHNS and SASEGT. V trimming: 0 bases; J trimming: 6 bases; junction bases outside the gene matches: 5. CDR3 coding DNA: TGTGCCAGCAGTGAAGCTGGCGGGGGGGTAAAGACCCAGTACTTC. Its protein is CASSEAGGGVKTQYF.

V gene TRBV19 combines with J gene TRBJ2-7; D is ambiguous. The CDR3 length is 14 residues. V shed 5 bases and J shed 0 bases, with 11 bases lying between them. CDR1 and CDR2 (germline): LNHDA, SQIVND (reference sequence). The CDR3 region has the DNA TGTGCCAGTAGTCCTACAATGCTCTCCTACGAGCAGTACTTC. This codes for CASSPTMLSYEQYF.

V gene TRBV2 combines with J gene TRBJ1-5; D is perhaps TRBD1 (5 bases). Trimming stripped 6 bases from V and 0 bases from J, with 15 bases between. Germline V gene lookup returns CDR1 SNHLY and CDR2 FYNNEI. This CDR3 is 16 amino acids long. CDR3 DNA: TGTGCCAGCAGCCGGACACCTAACCATAGCAATCAGCCCCAGCATTTT. Encoded protein: CASSRTPNHSNQPQHF.

This chain connects TRBV20-1 to TRBJ2-7; TRBD2 matches at 10 bases. The V gene's germline CDR1 is DFQATT and CDR2 SNEGSKA (reference sequence). CDR3 length: 11 residues. V lost 0 bases and J lost 12; bases outside the gene matches: 2. This chain's CDR3 is CSARDPSGRYF. The CDR3 nucleotides read TGCAGTGCTAGAGACCCTAGCGGGAGGTACTTC.

The rearrangement uses TRBV7-9 and TRBJ2-3; 7 bases line up with TRBD2. CDR1 SEHNR and CDR2 FQNEAQ come from the germline V gene (reference sequence). V gave up 5 bases and J gave up 6 bases; unmatched junction bases: 20. This CDR3 has 18 amino acids. CDR3 in amino acids: CASSPRGVVGRPRDTQYF. The CDR3 nucleotides are TGTGCCAGCAGCCCCCGGGGGGTTGTCGGGAGACCTAGGGATACGCAGTATTTT. Full variable domain (remainder filled in from reference TRBV7-9 and TRBJ2-3): DTGVSQNPRHKITKRGQNVTFRCDPISEHNRLYWYRQTLGQGPEFLTYFQNEAQLEKSRLLSDRFSAERPKGSFSTLEIQRTEQGDSAMYLCASSPRGVVGRPRDTQYFGPGTRLTVL.

The chain combines TRBV9 with TRBJ2-2, with no clear D. V was clipped by 4 bases and J by 4 bases, with 11 bases between them. The CDR3 consists of 14 residues. The germline V gene has CDR1 SGDLS and CDR2 YYNGEE. CDR3 region: CASSPRTVTGELFF. The CDR3, as DNA: TGTGCCAGCAGCCCCAGAACGGTCACCGGGGAGCTGTTTTTT.

The chain recombines TRBV5-1 with TRBJ2-2, with 9 bases matching TRBD2. Germline assignment: CDR1 SGHRS and CDR2 YFSETQ. V shed 4 bases, J shed 3 bases, and the junction held 4 bases outside the gene matches. The CDR3 spans 15 residues. Written as DNA, the CDR3 is TGCGCCAGCAGCATACTAGCGGGCCACACCGGGGAGCTGTTTTTT. It is translated as CASSILAGHTGELFF. Using reference TRBV5-1 and TRBJ2-2 for the parts outside the CDR3, the full variable domain is KAGVTQTPRYLIKTRGQQVTLSCSPISGHRSVSWYQQTPGQGLQFLFEYFSETQRNKGNFPGRFSGRQFSNSRSEMNVSTLELGDSALYLCASSILAGHTGELFFGEGSRLTVL.

The chain links TRBV6-1 to TRBJ1-4, with a weak D call TRBD1 (6 bases). The V and J ends lost 3 bases and 13 bases respectively, with 15 bases between them. In germline, CDR1 is MNHNS, CDR2 SASEGT. The length of the CDR3 is 13 residues. CDR3 amino acids: CASSEGASIRLFF. As DNA, the CDR3 is TGTGCCAGCAGTGAGGGGGCCAGCATAAGACTGTTTTTT.

V is TRBV6-6 and J is TRBJ1-1; unclear D gene. Trimming removed 0 bases from V and 2 bases from J, with 7 bases in between. Germline CDR1 and CDR2: MNHNY and SVGAGI (reference sequence). The CDR3 has 14 residues. Here the CDR3 DNA reads TGTGCCAGCAGTTACTCCCCCCGAAACACTGAAGCTTTCTTT. The encoded protein is CASSYSPRNTEAFF.

The genes are TRBV9 and TRBJ1-3; 7 bases line up with TRBD1. Germline V gene data show CDR1 as SGDLS and CDR2 as YYNGEE. The CDR3 has 16 residues. Unmatched junction bases numbered 9, after V lost 3 bases and J lost 3 bases. The CDR3 coding sequence is TGTGCCAGCAGCGGGTCAGGGGGATCGTATGGAAACACCATATATTTT. Protein sequence: CASSGSGGSYGNTIYF.

This clone was counted a single time. The genes are TRBV27 and TRBJ2-2; a possible D gene is TRBD1 (6 bases). The V gene's germline CDR1 is MNHEY and CDR2 SMNVEV (reference sequence). The V end lost 5 bases, the J end lost 7 bases, and 11 bases lay between the germline ends. The CDR3 is 13 amino acids. CDR3 nucleotide sequence: TGTGCCAGCAGTCCCAGGGGTTACGGGGAGCTGTTTTTT. Translation gives CASSPRGYGELFF.

The J gene is TRBJ2-2, the V gene TRBV9, with 10 bases lining up with TRBD1. The CDR3 runs 17 residues. V lost 3 bases to trimming and J lost 6 bases; unmatched junction nucleotides: 11. Germline assignment: CDR1 SGDLS and CDR2 YYNGEE. The CDR3 sequence is CASSAHDRGRIAGELFF. The CDR3 region has the DNA TGTGCCAGCAGCGCCCACGACAGGGGGCGAATCGCCGGGGAGCTGTTTTTT. Filled out from reference TRBV9 and TRBJ2-2, the complete variable domain reads DSGVTQTPKHLITATGQRVTLRCSPRSGDLSVYWYQQSLDQGLQFLIQYYNGEERAKGNILERFSAQQFPDLHSELNLSSLELGDSALYFCASSAHDRGRIAGELFFGEGSRLTVL.

V is TRBV4-2 and J is TRBJ1-4; D might be TRBD1 (5 bases). This CDR3 is built from 14 residues. Looked up from germline, CDR1 is LGHNA and CDR2 is YNFKEQ. With 3 bases removed from V and 6 bases from J, the gap between germline ends came to 11 bases. CDR3 nucleotide sequence: TGTGCCAGCAGCCAGAGGGTGGGGGATGAAAAACTGTTTTTT. Its protein is CASSQRVGDEKLFF.

This clone was observed once. This chain connects TRBV28 to TRBJ2-7; 9 bases align to TRBD2. The CDR3 length is 16 residues. Germline CDR1 is MDHEN and CDR2 is SYDVKM. Germline trimming cut 5 bases from V and 3 bases from J; bases unmatched to any gene: 11. Here the CDR3 reads CASSMQSSGRFYEQYF. DNA for the CDR3: TGTGCCAGCAGTATGCAGAGCAGCGGGAGGTTCTACGAGCAGTACTTC.

V is TRBV19 and J is TRBJ2-5, with TRBD2 matching 7 bases. The CDR3 runs 13 residues. Germline V gene sequence: CDR1 LNHDA, CDR2 SQIVND (reference sequence). The CDR3 is CAAGDVARETQYF. The CDR3 nucleotides read TGTGCGGCGGGGGATGTGGCCAGGGAGACCCAGTACTTC.

V usage is TRBV7-3 and J usage is TRBJ2-3; 11 nucleotides agree with TRBD1. V lost 4 bases, J lost 5 bases, and 5 bases stayed unmatched. CDR1 is SGHTA, CDR2 FQGTGA, per germline. CDR3 length: 15 residues. In DNA, the CDR3 is TGTGCCAGCAGCTGGACAGGGGGCAGAGGAGATACGCAGTATTTT. Its translation is CASSWTGGRGDTQYF.

The chain recombines TRBV7-8 with TRBJ1-1, with TRBD1 identical over 10 bases. The CDR3 runs to 15 residues. Germline V CDR1 and CDR2: SGHVS, FQNEAQ. V dropped 5 bases and J dropped 3; count of bases not matched to a gene: 6. The DNA for the CDR3 is TGTGCCAGCAGCAAGACAGGGGGCGCGGACACTGAAGCTTTCTTT. It codes for CASSKTGGADTEAFF. The entire variable domain, with the rest obtained from reference TRBV7-8 and TRBJ1-1, is as follows: GAGVSQSPRYKVAKRGQDVALRCDPISGHVSLFWYQQALGQGPEFLTYFQNEAQLDKSGLPSDRFFAERPEGSVSTLKIQRTQQEDSAVYLCASSKTGGADTEAFFGQGTRLTVV.

The genes are TRBV28 and TRBJ2-1; D is perhaps TRBD2 (5 bases). CDR3 length equals 11 residues. In germline, CDR1 is MDHEN, CDR2 SYDVKM. V lost 4 bases, J lost 15 bases, and 13 bases lay in between. DNA for the CDR3: TGTGCCAGCAGTTCTTCCACGAGGGTGTTCTTC. Its translation is CASSSSTRVFF. The full variable domain, its missing parts supplied by reference TRBV28 and TRBJ2-1, is DVKVTQSSRYLVKRTGEKVFLECVQDMDHENMFWYRQDPGLGLRLIYFSYDVKMKEKGDIPEGYSVSREKKERFSLILESASTNQTSMYLCASSSSTRVFFGPGTRLTVL.

This sequence joins TRBV9 and TRBJ2-7, with TRBD2 matching 10 bases. V lost 4 bases and J lost 2; bases outside the gene matches: 6. Germline values: CDR1 SGDLS, CDR2 YYNGEE. The CDR3 contains 15 residues. CDR3 region: CASSPLTSGPYEQYF. In DNA, the CDR3 is TGTGCCAGCAGCCCCCTGACTAGCGGGCCCTACGAGCAGTACTTC. Full variable domain (missing parts from reference TRBV9 and TRBJ2-7): DSGVTQTPKHLITATGQRVTLRCSPRSGDLSVYWYQQSLDQGLQFLIQYYNGEERAKGNILERFSAQQFPDLHSELNLSSLELGDSALYFCASSPLTSGPYEQYFGPGTRLTVT.

The V and J genes are TRBV29-1 and TRBJ2-1, with TRBD1 matching 7 bases. CDR1 and CDR2 (germline): SQVTM, ANQGSEA. With V trimmed by 0 bases and J by 0 bases, 5 bases remained unmatched. This CDR3 comprises 16 residues. DNA of the CDR3: TGCAGCGTTGAAGAATACAGGGGCAGCTCCTACAATGAGCAGTTCTTC. This encodes CSVEEYRGSSYNEQFF.